Presented here are 18 T cell receptor beta chains from one specimen sequenced in a study of shared clonotypes between healthy human individuals. TCRdb's table, derived via immunoSEQ multiplex PCR, lists solely in-frame clones and lacks some. The repertoire has hundreds of thousands of clones, around 72% of them found once; the top ten carry less than 2%. The source material was memory CD4+ T cells sorted from blood. Subset noted: CD45RA-negative fraction. All receptors derive from a woman aged 25 to 45 in good health.

V gene TRBV7-8 combines with J gene TRBJ1-4, with 7 positions matching TRBD1. The ends lost 3 bases at V and 6 bases at J; junction bases unmatched: 10. Germline V gene sequence: CDR1 SGHVS, CDR2 FQNEAQ. This CDR3 has 16 amino acids. For the CDR3, the DNA is TGTGCCAGCAGCTTGCAGACAGGGATTGTTGATGAAAAACTGTTTTTT. Protein: CASSLQTGIVDEKLFF.

This clone was seen at least ten times. V is TRBV27 and J is TRBJ2-7, with 7 bases lining up with TRBD2. The V gene end was trimmed by 8 bases and the J gene end by 4 bases; junction bases not matched to a gene: 5. The germline V gene encodes CDR1 MNHEY and CDR2 SMNVEV (reference sequence). CDR3 length: 12 residues. CDR3 nucleotides: TGTGCCAGCTTCGGGAGGAGGTACGAGCAGTACTTC. Protein product: CASFGRRYEQYF.

This chain uses TRBV29-1 with TRBJ1-1, with TRBD1 as a possible D gene (5 bases). V gave up 4 bases and J gave up 3 bases, with 12 bases separating them. The germline gives CDR1 SQVTM, CDR2 ANQGSEA. This CDR3 is 13 amino acids long. The CDR3 reads CSVVEDTYTEAFF. The CDR3 nucleotides read TGCAGCGTTGTTGAGGACACTTACACTGAAGCTTTCTTT.

CDR3 protein: CASKAGGHTDTQYF. The CDR3 nucleotides read TGTGCCAGCAAGGCGGGCGGGCACACAGATACGCAGTATTTT. This rearrangement joins TRBV28 to TRBJ2-3; TRBD2 is a possible D gene (5 bases). The germline V gene has CDR1 MDHEN and CDR2 SYDVKM. V lost 7 bases and J lost 2, with 13 bases in between. This CDR3 spans 14 amino acids.

This chain joins TRBV9 and TRBJ2-5; 8 nucleotides align to TRBD2. Germline trimming cut 2 bases from V and 5 bases from J; bases unmatched to any gene: 8. Germline lookup yields CDR1 SGDLS and CDR2 YYNGEE. CDR3 length: 15 amino acids. The DNA of the CDR3 is TGTGCCAGCAGCGTCAGCGGGAGAGTCCGGGAGACCCAGTACTTC. This encodes CASSVSGRVRETQYF. Drawing the rest from reference TRBV9 and TRBJ2-5, the complete variable domain is DSGVTQTPKHLITATGQRVTLRCSPRSGDLSVYWYQQSLDQGLQFLIQYYNGEERAKGNILERFSAQQFPDLHSELNLSSLELGDSALYFCASSVSGRVRETQYFGPGTRLLVL.

This clone occurred once. The chain is built from TRBV5-1 and TRBJ2-3; 7 nucleotides line up with TRBD1. The trim removed 0 bases at V and 4 bases at J, leaving 5 bases unmatched. The CDR3 spans 15 residues. Germline-derived CDR1 and CDR2 are SGHRS and YFSETQ. The CDR3 sequence: CASSLAPDRADTQYF. CDR3 DNA sequence: TGCGCCAGCAGCTTGGCCCCCGACAGGGCAGATACGCAGTATTTT. Full variable domain (remainder filled in from reference TRBV5-1 and TRBJ2-3): KAGVTQTPRYLIKTRGQQVTLSCSPISGHRSVSWYQQTPGQGLQFLFEYFSETQRNKGNFPGRFSGRQFSNSRSEMNVSTLELGDSALYLCASSLAPDRADTQYFGPGTRLTVL.

Here the CDR3 DNA reads TGCGCCAGCAGCTTGGTGGGTCTCATGCGAGAGACCCAGTACTTC. Protein: CASSLVGLMRETQYF. The chain joins TRBV5-1 to TRBJ2-5; D is unclear. This CDR3 is built from 15 residues. Germline CDR1 and CDR2: SGHRS and YFSETQ. The V end was cut by 0 bases, the J end by 4 bases, with 13 bases between. The variable domain in full, with the rest retrieved from reference TRBV5-1 and TRBJ2-5, is KAGVTQTPRYLIKTRGQQVTLSCSPISGHRSVSWYQQTPGQGLQFLFEYFSETQRNKGNFPGRFSGRQFSNSRSEMNVSTLELGDSALYLCASSLVGLMRETQYFGPGTRLLVL.

The chain combines TRBV6-5 with TRBJ2-1; tentatively, D is TRBD2 (5 bases). V was cut by 8 bases and J by 1 base, with 15 bases left in between. The germline gives CDR1 MNHEY, CDR2 SVGAGI. The CDR3 extends over 15 amino acids. CDR3 in DNA: TGTGCCAGCGCTGAGGGCCATCGATCCTACAATGAGCAGTTCTTC. Protein sequence: CASAEGHRSYNEQFF.

The rearrangement uses TRBV20-1 and TRBJ2-3; D uncertain. CDR1 and CDR2 from the germline V gene are DFQATT and SNEGSKA (reference sequence). The CDR3 is 11 amino acids. CDR3 coding DNA: TGCAAAGTAGGTGGGACAGATACGCAGTATTTT. The encoded protein is CKVGGTDTQYF.

The chain combines TRBV5-1 with TRBJ2-7, with D unclear. In germline, CDR1 is SGHRS, CDR2 YFSETQ. Trimming took 1 base from V and 3 from J, leaving 8 bases between them. CDR3 size: 13 residues. The DNA of the CDR3 is TGCGCCAGCAGCTTGTCCACCTACTACGAGCAGTACTTC. Translating it yields CASSLSTYYEQYF.

Turning to this clone: This sample also contains other DNA sequences that code for the same CDR3. The V gene is TRBV5-1, the J gene TRBJ2-1, with a possible D match to TRBD2 (6 bases). Germline assignment: CDR1 SGHRS and CDR2 YFSETQ. V lost 0 bases and J 3 bases, leaving 10 bases between the germline ends. The CDR3 length is 15 residues. CDR3 nucleotide sequence: TGCGCCAGCAGCTTGGATTCGGGAGTCTACAATGAGCAGTTCTTC. Its protein product is CASSLDSGVYNEQFF.

This clone occurred many times. The chain recombines TRBV7-8 with TRBJ1-1; D unresolved. Germline CDR1 reads SGHVS; CDR2 reads FQNEAQ. This CDR3 is 12 amino acids long. V lost 5 bases to trimming and J lost 3 bases, with 7 bases between them. The DNA of the CDR3 is TGTGCCAGCAGCCGGAGGGACACTGAAGCTTTCTTT. Protein sequence: CASSRRDTEAFF.

This clone was counted only a few times. This chain joins TRBV27 and TRBJ1-3; D is ambiguous. This CDR3 is 13 amino acids long. The V and J ends lost 8 bases and 2 bases respectively, with 10 bases between them. Germline lookup yields CDR1 MNHEY and CDR2 SMNVEV (reference sequence). Here the CDR3 DNA reads TGTGCCAGCTGGGAAGGGACTGGAAACACCATATATTTT. This translates into CASWEGTGNTIYF.

The gene calls are TRBV28 and TRBJ2-3, with D unresolved. Germline V lookup: CDR1 MDHEN, CDR2 SYDVKM. The V and J ends lost 3 bases and 5 bases respectively, with 6 bases between them. The CDR3 is 12 amino acids. CDR3 region: CASSLVQDTQYF. Written as DNA, the CDR3 is TGTGCCAGCAGTTTGGTCCAAGATACGCAGTATTTT.

The CDR3, as DNA: TGTGCCAGCAGCTTGGTGTCTTTGGGGTCCTACAATGAGCAGTTCTTC. Protein: CASSLVSLGSYNEQFF. The chain has TRBV11-2 and TRBJ2-1; no firm D call. The CDR3 has 16 amino acids. Germline CDR1 and CDR2: SGHAT and FQNNGV. Trimming cost V 3 bases and J 1 base, with 13 bases left between them.

V gene TRBV5-1 combines with J gene TRBJ2-1; 7 bases fit TRBD1. V lost 4 bases, J lost 6 bases, and 13 bases stayed unmatched. CDR1 and CDR2 (germline): SGHRS, YFSETQ. The CDR3 sequence is 16 residues long. Here the CDR3 reads CASSMLPGTEFNEQFF. Written as DNA, the CDR3 is TGCGCCAGCAGCATGCTTCCCGGGACAGAATTCAATGAGCAGTTCTTC.

The chain combines TRBV19 with TRBJ2-1; 8 bases match TRBD2. J gave up 6 bases and V 7 bases, and 8 bases lay outside the gene matches. The CDR3 is 14 amino acids. Germline values: CDR1 LNHDA, CDR2 SQIVND (reference sequence). The CDR3 spells CASTLHGTSNEQFF. In DNA, the CDR3 is TGTGCCAGTACCTTACACGGGACTAGCAATGAGCAGTTCTTC.

The chain carries TRBV4-2 and TRBJ2-3; D ambiguous. Germline-derived CDR1 and CDR2 are LGHNA and YNFKEQ. The CDR3 runs to 16 residues. V was shortened by 2 bases and J by 2 bases, with 14 bases between the two germline ends. The chain's CDR3 is CASSQSSRKTTDTQYF. The CDR3 region has the DNA TGTGCCAGCAGCCAATCCTCCCGAAAAACCACAGATACGCAGTATTTT.